This note documents a single T cell receptor beta chain sequence. No antigen is known for it. This sample was taken from a study of tumor-infiltrating lymphocytes in localized non-small cell lung cancer. Study results and limitations: Available tissue quantity limited TCR sequencing to a patient subset.

The repertoire was sequenced with immunoSEQ multiplex PCR; TCRdb's copy has only in-frame clones and lacks some. The data hold 25,000 to 30,000 clones, with roughly 85% observed a single time. Sequences were obtained from lung tumor tissue. The sequence was obtained from a human donor with non-small cell lung cancer.

CDR3: CASSLVTGFSSDTQYF. The DNA of the CDR3 is TGTGCCAGCAGCTTGGTTACAGGGTTCAGTTCAGATACGCAGTATTTT. V gene TRBV5-5 combines with J gene TRBJ2-3, with D possibly TRBD1 on 6 matching bases. The CDR3 runs to 16 residues. V was trimmed by 0 bases and J by 4 bases, leaving 15 bases between them. CDR1 SGHKS and CDR2 YYEKEE come from the germline V gene (reference sequence).